Below, 7 T cell receptor beta chains from the same sample are listed, as sequenced in a study of spatial heterogeneity in lung cancer. The time point denotes: sample taken at primary tumor resection. TCRdb re-called the 5' RACE reads through MiXCR, storing one row per CDR3 protein. In the table there are 40,000 or so distinct CDR3 sequences, roughly 8% of which are singletons. The input for sequencing was PBMCs, taken at surgery. Source of these receptors: a male donor with early-stage non-small cell lung cancer.

This clonotype was seen more than once but under ten times. The chain links TRBV3-1 to TRBJ2-3, with D possibly TRBD2 on 6 matching bases. The CDR3 is made up of 12 amino acids. Looked up from germline, CDR1 is LGHDT and CDR2 is YNNKEL (reference sequence). V dropped 0 bases and J dropped 10 bases, with 8 bases sitting between them. The CDR3 nucleotides read TGTGCCAGCAGCCAAGAGACTAGATCGCAGTATTTT. Residues: CASSQETRSQYF.

This rearrangement joins TRBV5-1 to TRBJ2-3; D gene uncertain. Germline lookup yields CDR1 SGHRS and CDR2 YFSETQ. The CDR3 loop spans 11 amino acids. Trimming cost V 5 bases and J 4 bases, with 5 bases left between them. CDR3 loop: CASRDADTQYF. The CDR3 DNA follows: TGCGCCAGCAGGGACGCAGATACGCAGTATTTT.

This chain links TRBV20-1 with TRBJ1-6; TRBD1 matches at 8 bases. V shed 6 bases, J shed 9 bases, and the junction held 7 bases outside the gene matches. This CDR3 comprises 13 residues. The germline V gene has CDR1 DFQATT and CDR2 SNEGSKA (reference sequence). The CDR3 region has the DNA TGCAGTGCAAACCAGGGGGCGAGTTCACCCCTCCACTTT. This codes for CSANQGASSPLHF.

This clonotype was detected ten times or more. The V gene is TRBV4-2, the J gene TRBJ2-1; 8 bases align to TRBD2. Germline loops: CDR1 LGHNA, CDR2 YNFKEQ. The trim removed 0 bases at V and 3 bases at J, leaving 7 bases unmatched. The CDR3 has 17 residues. The CDR3: CASSQEEVAGYYNEQFF. The CDR3 bases are TGTGCCAGCAGCCAAGAGGAGGTAGCGGGGTACTACAATGAGCAGTTCTTC.

This clonotype was seen at least ten times. The chain is built from TRBV28 and TRBJ2-3, with D maybe TRBD2 (5 bases). This CDR3 comprises 17 residues. Trimming removed 5 bases at V and 4 bases at J, with 22 bases between. CDR1 and CDR2 (germline): MDHEN, SYDVKM. CDR3 protein: CASSPVRSGVVADTQYF. DNA of the CDR3: TGTGCCAGCAGTCCCGTGCGAAGCGGAGTAGTCGCAGATACGCAGTATTTT.

This clonotype was counted at least ten times. The CDR3 region is CASSLVGFTDTQYF. The CDR3 DNA sequence: TGTGCCAGCAGCTTAGTAGGATTCACAGATACGCAGTATTTT. V usage is TRBV13 and J usage is TRBJ2-3; D remains ambiguous. The V and J ends lost 1 base and 2 bases respectively, with 7 bases between them. The CDR3 extends over 14 amino acids. CDR1 PRHDT and CDR2 FYEKMQ come from the germline V gene (reference sequence).

Ten or more counts support this clonotype. This rearrangement joins TRBV7-9 to TRBJ2-7; 8 bases match TRBD2. Trimming took 3 bases from V and 1 from J; bases not matched to a gene: 8. Germline values: CDR1 SEHNR, CDR2 FQNEAQ (reference sequence). The CDR3 covers 16 residues. CDR3 bases: TGTGCCAGCAGCTTTAGCGGGGCCCACCTATCCTACGAGCAGTACTTC. It is translated as CASSFSGAHLSYEQYF.